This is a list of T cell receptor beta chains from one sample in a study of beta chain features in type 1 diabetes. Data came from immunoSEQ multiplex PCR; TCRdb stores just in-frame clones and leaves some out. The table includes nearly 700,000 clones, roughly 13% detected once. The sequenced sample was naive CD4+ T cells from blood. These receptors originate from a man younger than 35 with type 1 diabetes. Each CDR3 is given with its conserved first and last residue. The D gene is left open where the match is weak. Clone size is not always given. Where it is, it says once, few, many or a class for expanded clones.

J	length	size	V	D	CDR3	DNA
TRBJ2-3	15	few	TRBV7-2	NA	CATSLQGTSTDTQYF	TGTGCCACTTCCCTCCAGGGGACCTCTACAGATACGCAGTATTTT
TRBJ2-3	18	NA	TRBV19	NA	CASSIDGSQLTSTDTQYF	TGTGCCAGTAGTATAGACGGGTCCCAACTTACTAGCACAGATACGCAGTATTTT
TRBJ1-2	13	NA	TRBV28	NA	CASSLGEDYGYTF	TGTGCCAGCAGTTTAGGGGAGGACTATGGCTACACCTTC
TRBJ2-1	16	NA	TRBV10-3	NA	CAISELTGPTNNEQFF	TGTGCCATCAGTGAGCTGACGGGGCCTACCAACAATGAGCAGTTCTTC
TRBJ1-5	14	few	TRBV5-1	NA	CASSLEDRGQPQHF	TGCGCCAGCAGCTTGGAGGACCGGGGCCAGCCCCAGCATTTT
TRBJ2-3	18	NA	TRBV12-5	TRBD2	CASGPGTSGSAGGDTQYF	TGTGCTAGTGGACCCGGGACTAGCGGGTCCGCGGGAGGGGATACGCAGTATTTT
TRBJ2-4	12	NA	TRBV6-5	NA	CASRMGVNIQYF	TGTGCCAGCAGAATGGGCGTAAACATTCAGTACTTC
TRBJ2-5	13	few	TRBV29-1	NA	CSVVLGAKETQYF	TGCAGCGTTGTTCTAGGGGCTAAGGAGACCCAGTACTTC
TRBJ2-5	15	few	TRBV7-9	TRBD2	CASSLGTSGTETQYF	TGTGCCAGCAGCCTAGGGACTAGCGGGACGGAGACCCAGTACTTC
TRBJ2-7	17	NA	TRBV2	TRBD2	CASSPPPGLADLYEQYF	TGTGCCAGCAGTCCCCCCCCGGGACTAGCGGACCTTTACGAGCAGTACTTC
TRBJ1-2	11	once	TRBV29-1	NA	CSVVGGQGHTF	TGCAGCGTTGTAGGGGGGCAAGGCCACACCTTC
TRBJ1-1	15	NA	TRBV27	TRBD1	CASSQTGAANTEAFF	TGTGCCAGCAGTCAGACAGGGGCCGCGAACACTGAAGCTTTCTTT
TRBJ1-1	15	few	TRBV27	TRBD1	CASRIPGGAGTEAFF	TGTGCCAGCAGAATACCAGGGGGCGCGGGCACTGAAGCTTTCTTT
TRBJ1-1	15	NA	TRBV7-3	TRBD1	CASSPYRDRNTEAFF	TGTGCCAGCAGCCCCTATCGGGACAGGAACACTGAAGCTTTCTTT
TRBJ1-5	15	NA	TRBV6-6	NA	CASTPQGRGHQPQHF	TGTGCCAGCACCCCGCAGGGCAGGGGTCACCAGCCCCAGCATTTT
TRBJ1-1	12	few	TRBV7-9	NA	CASRPRGNRAFF	TGTGCCAGCAGACCAAGGGGGAATAGAGCTTTCTTT
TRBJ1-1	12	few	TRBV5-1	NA	CASSITGRGAFF	TGCGCCAGCAGCATAACCGGACGGGGAGCTTTCTTT
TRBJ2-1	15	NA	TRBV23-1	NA	CASSQSIQGYNEQFF	TGCGCCAGCAGTCAATCCATCCAGGGCTACAATGAGCAGTTCTTC
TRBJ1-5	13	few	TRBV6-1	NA	CASTAKGDQPQHF	TGTGCCAGCACGGCGAAGGGCGACCAGCCCCAGCATTTT
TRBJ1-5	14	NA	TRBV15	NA	CATSREPSGQPQHF	TGTGCCACCAGCAGAGAGCCCTCGGGTCAGCCCCAGCATTTT
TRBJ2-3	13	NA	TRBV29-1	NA	CSVEQGGLDTQYF	TGCAGCGTTGAACAGGGGGGTTTGGATACGCAGTATTTT
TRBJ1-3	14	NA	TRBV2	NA	CASSVGVPGNTIYF	TGTGCCAGCAGTGTGGGGGTACCTGGAAACACCATATATTTT
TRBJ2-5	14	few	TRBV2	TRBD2	CASSEAGGLETQYF	TGTGCCAGCAGTGAGGCGGGGGGGCTGGAGACCCAGTACTTC
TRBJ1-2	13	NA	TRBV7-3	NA	CASSLGSGYGYTF	TGTGCCAGCAGCTTAGGATCGGGTTATGGCTACACCTTC
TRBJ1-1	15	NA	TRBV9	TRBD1	CASSATGGLNTEAFF	TGTGCCAGCAGCGCGACAGGGGGTTTGAACACTGAAGCTTTCTTT
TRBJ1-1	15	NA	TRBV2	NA	CASSVAGLENTEAFF	TGTGCCAGCAGTGTCGCAGGGTTAGAGAACACTGAAGCTTTCTTT
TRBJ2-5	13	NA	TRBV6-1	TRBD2	CASASGDAETQYF	TGTGCCAGCGCTAGCGGGGACGCGGAGACCCAGTACTTC
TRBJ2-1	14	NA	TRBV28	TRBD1	CASSVTGQNNEQFF	TGTGCCAGCAGTGTTACGGGACAGAACAATGAGCAGTTCTTC
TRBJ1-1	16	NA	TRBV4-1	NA	CASSQYPEMGNTEAFF	TGCGCCAGCAGCCAATACCCGGAGATGGGGAACACTGAAGCTTTCTTT
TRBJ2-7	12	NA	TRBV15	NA	CATSRDSYEQYF	TGTGCCACCAGCAGAGACAGCTACGAGCAGTACTTC
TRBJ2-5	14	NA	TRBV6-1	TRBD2	CASNHRGGLETQYF	TGTGCCAGCAATCACCGCGGGGGGCTGGAGACCCAGTACTTC
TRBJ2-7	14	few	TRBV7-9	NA	CASSPRDRGYEQYF	TGTGCCAGCAGCCCCAGGGACCGGGGCTACGAGCAGTACTTC
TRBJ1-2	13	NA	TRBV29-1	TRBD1	CSAGQGAGYGYTF	TGCAGCGCCGGACAGGGGGCCGGCTATGGCTACACCTTC
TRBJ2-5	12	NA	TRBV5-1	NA	CASSFFEETQYF	TGCGCCAGCAGCTTTTTTGAAGAGACCCAGTACTTC
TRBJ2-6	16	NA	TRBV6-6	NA	CASSYPRSSGANVLTF	TGTGCCAGCAGTTACCCGCGGTCCTCTGGGGCCAACGTCCTGACTTTC
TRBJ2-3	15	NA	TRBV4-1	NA	CASSLGGLARDTQYF	TGCGCCAGCAGCCTTGGGGGACTTGCAAGAGATACGCAGTATTTT
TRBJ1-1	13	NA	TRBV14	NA	CASSQSGDTEAFF	TGTGCCAGCAGCCAATCGGGGGACACTGAAGCTTTCTTT
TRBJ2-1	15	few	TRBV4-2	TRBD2	CASSQAPGTRDEQFF	TGTGCCAGCAGTCAAGCCCCCGGGACTAGGGATGAGCAGTTCTTC
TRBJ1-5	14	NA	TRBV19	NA	CATSEGIGNQPQHF	TGTGCCACCTCCGAGGGGATAGGCAATCAGCCCCAGCATTTT
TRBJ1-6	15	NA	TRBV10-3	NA	CAIRDSPLNNSPLHF	TGTGCCATCAGGGACAGTCCGCTAAATAATTCACCCCTCCACTTT
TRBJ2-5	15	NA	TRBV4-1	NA	CASSQAGPGRETQYF	TGCGCCAGCAGCCAAGCGGGGCCTGGGCGAGAGACCCAGTACTTC
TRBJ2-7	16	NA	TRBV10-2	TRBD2	CASRTLTGGRPYEQYF	TGCGCCAGCAGAACATTAACGGGGGGTAGACCCTACGAGCAGTACTTC
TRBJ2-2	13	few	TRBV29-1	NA	CSVAVQDGGELFF	TGCAGCGTTGCCGTGCAGGATGGCGGGGAGCTGTTTTTT
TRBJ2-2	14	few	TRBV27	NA	CASSLSTHTGELFF	TGTGCCAGCAGTTTATCTACCCACACCGGGGAGCTGTTTTTT
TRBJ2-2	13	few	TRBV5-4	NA	CASSLDLDGELFF	TGTGCCAGCAGCTTGGATTTGGACGGGGAGCTGTTTTTT
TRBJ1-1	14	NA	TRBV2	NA	CASSEAPLGGEAFF	TGTGCCAGCAGTGAAGCTCCCCTCGGGGGGGAAGCTTTCTTT
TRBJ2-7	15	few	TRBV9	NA	CASSVGSRASYEQYF	TGTGCCAGCAGCGTGGGCAGTAGAGCTTCCTACGAGCAGTACTTC
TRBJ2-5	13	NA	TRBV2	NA	CASSHPAQETQYF	TGTGCCAGCAGTCACCCAGCGCAAGAGACCCAGTACTTC
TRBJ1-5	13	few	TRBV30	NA	CAWSGSSNQPQHF	TGTGCCTGGAGTGGGTCGTCGAATCAGCCCCAGCATTTT
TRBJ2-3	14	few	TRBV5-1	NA	CASNLQGVADTQYF	TGCGCCAGCAACCTCCAAGGAGTGGCAGATACGCAGTATTTT
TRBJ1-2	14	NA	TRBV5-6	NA	CASSLVQKDYGYTF	TGTGCCAGCAGCTTGGTACAGAAGGACTATGGCTACACCTTC
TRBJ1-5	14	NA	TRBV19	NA	CASTRGQSGQPQHF	TGTGCCAGTACCAGGGGACAATCCGGTCAGCCCCAGCATTTT
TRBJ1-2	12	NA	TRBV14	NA	CASNDSGYGYTF	TGTGCCAGCAACGACAGTGGGTATGGCTACACCTTC
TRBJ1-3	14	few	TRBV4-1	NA	CASSQEGSGNTIYF	TGCGCCAGCAGCCAAGAAGGGTCTGGAAACACCATATATTTT